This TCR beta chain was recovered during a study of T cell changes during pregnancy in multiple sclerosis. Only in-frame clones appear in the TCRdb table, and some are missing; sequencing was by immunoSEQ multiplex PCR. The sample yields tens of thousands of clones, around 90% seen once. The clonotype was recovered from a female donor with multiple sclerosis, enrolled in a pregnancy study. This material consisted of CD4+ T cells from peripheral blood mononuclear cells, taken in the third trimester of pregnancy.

The DNA for the CDR3 is TGTGCCAGCAGTGACACCCCAGTAGGGGAGCTGTTTTTT. It translates to CASSDTPVGELFF. The rearrangement links TRBV2 to TRBJ2-2; the D is unclear. The ends were cut back, 3 bases at V and 8 bases at J, with 10 bases in the middle. Germline V gives CDR1 SNHLY, CDR2 FYNNEI. The CDR3 covers 13 residues.